This T cell receptor (beta chain) derives from a study of T cells after yellow fever vaccination. Researchers made TCR cDNA using 5'RACE template switching, and this step added a universal primer site and UMIs. Each CDR3 protein gets one entry after TCRdb re-called the 5' RACE reads with MiXCR. Of about 360,000 distinct CDR3 sequences detected, roughly 6.2% appear once; the ten largest clones hold roughly 15%. This clonotype occurred a few times. Antigen: not known. Whole-study findings and limits: Most primary-vaccination clones reappeared after the booster (approximately 97% CD4, about 90% CD8). Contaminants from the bulk population, in the form of abundant clonotypes, could be found in FACS-sorted repertoires. Some clonotypes were seen in both the CD4 and the CD8 compartments. These made up a small share and likely arose from convergent recombination.

The TCR comes from a man younger than 40 who received the YFV17D yellow fever vaccine. The source was PBMCs, collected 5 days after the yellow fever booster vaccination.

The CDR3 loop is CAISEVLGPESGANVLTF. The DNA of the CDR3 is TGTGCCATCAGTGAAGTCCTTGGCCCCGAGTCTGGGGCCAACGTCCTGACTTTC. The chain employs TRBV10-3 and TRBJ2-6; D remains unclear. Between the trimmed V and J ends, which lost 3 bases and 1 base, there was a span of 16 bases. Germline CDR1 is ENHRY and CDR2 is SYGVKD. This CDR3 comprises 18 residues.